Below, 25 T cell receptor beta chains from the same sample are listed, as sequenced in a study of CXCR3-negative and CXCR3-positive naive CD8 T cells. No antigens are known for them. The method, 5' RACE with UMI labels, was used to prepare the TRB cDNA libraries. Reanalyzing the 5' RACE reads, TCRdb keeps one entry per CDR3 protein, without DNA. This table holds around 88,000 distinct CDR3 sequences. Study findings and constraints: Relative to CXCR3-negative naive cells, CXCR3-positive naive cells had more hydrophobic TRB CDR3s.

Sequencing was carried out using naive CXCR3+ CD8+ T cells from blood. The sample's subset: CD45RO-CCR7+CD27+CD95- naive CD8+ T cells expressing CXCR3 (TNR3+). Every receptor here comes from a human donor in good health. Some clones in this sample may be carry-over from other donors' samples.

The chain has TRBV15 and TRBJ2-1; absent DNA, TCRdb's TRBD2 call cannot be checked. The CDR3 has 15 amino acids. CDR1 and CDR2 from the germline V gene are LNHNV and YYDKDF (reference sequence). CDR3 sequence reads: CATSLDSVSYNEQFF.

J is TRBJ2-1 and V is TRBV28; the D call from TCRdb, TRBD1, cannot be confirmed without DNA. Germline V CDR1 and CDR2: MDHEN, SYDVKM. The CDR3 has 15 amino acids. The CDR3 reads CASSFWLTEYNEQFF. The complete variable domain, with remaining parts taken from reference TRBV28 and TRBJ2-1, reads DVKVTQSSRYLVKRTGEKVFLECVQDMDHENMFWYRQDPGLGLRLIYFSYDVKMKEKGDIPEGYSVSREKKERFSLILESASTNQTSMYLCASSFWLTEYNEQFFGPGTRLTVL.

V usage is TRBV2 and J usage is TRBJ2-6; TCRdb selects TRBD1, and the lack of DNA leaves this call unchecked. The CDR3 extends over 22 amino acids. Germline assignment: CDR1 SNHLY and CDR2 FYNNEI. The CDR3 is CASSEVVLTGQAITSGANVLTF.

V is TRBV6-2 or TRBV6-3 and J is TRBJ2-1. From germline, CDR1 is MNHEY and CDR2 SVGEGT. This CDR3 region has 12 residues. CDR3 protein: CASSATHNEQFF.

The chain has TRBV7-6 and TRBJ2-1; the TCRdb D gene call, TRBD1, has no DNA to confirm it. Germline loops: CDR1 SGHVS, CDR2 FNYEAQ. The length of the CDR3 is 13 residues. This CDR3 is CASRGRDGNEQFF.

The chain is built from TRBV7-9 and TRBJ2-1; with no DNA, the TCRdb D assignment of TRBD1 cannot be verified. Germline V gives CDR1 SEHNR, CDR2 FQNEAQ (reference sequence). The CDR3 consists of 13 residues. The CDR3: CASSHSGQNEQFF.

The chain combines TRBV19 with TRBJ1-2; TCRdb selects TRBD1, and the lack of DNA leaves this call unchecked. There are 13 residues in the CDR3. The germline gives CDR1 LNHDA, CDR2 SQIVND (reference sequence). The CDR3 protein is CASSPGQVLGYTF.

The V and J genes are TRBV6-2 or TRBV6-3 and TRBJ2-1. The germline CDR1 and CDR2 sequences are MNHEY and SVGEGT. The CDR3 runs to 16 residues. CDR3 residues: CASSYSIRDSYNEQFF.

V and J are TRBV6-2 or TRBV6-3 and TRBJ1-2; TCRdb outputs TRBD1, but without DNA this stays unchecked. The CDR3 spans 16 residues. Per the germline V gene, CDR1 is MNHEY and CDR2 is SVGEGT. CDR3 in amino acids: CASSHPGTGENYGYTF.

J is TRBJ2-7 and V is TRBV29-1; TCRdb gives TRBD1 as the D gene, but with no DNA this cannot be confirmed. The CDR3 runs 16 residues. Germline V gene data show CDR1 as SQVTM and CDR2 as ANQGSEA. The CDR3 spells CSVESFRDASSYEQYF.

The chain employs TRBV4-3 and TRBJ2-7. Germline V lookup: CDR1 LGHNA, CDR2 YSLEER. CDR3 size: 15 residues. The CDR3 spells CASSQDGGTFYEQYF.

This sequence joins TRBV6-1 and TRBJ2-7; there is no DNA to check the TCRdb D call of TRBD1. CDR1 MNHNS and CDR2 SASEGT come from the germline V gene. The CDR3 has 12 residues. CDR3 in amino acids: CASSEWGYEQYF.

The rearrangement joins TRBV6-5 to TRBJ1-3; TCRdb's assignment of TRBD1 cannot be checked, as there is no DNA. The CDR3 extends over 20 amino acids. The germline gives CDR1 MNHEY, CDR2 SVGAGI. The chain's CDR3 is CASSHYIDRAYPHSGNTIYF.

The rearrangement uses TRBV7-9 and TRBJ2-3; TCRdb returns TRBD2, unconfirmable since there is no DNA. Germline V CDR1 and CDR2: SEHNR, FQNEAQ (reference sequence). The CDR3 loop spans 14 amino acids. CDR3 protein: CASSLIEGGRTQYF.

The CDR3 is CSVSSETGTTGELFF. The chain combines TRBV29-1 with TRBJ2-2; TCRdb selects TRBD1, and the lack of DNA leaves this call unchecked. The CDR3 runs to 15 residues. The V gene's germline CDR1 is SQVTM and CDR2 ANQGSEA.

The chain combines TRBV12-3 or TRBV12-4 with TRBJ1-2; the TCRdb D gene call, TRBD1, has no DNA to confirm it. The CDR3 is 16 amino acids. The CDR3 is CASSPIGNRVDYGYTF.

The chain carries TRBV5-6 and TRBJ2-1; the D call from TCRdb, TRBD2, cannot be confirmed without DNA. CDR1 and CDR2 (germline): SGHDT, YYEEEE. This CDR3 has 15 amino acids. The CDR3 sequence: CASTSSGFPYNEQFF.

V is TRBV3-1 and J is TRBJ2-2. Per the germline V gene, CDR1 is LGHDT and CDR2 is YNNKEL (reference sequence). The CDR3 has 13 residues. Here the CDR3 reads CASSQVLTGELFF. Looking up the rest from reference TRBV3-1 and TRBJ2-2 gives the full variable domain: DTAVSQTPKYLVTQMGNDKSIKCEQNLGHDTMYWYKQDSKKFLKIMFSYNNKELIINETVPNRFSPKSPDKAHLNLHINSLELGDSAVYFCASSQVLTGELFFGEGSRLTVL.

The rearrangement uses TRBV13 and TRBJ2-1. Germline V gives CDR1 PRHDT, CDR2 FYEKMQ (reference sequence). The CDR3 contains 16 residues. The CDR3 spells CASSLKDWESYNEQFF.

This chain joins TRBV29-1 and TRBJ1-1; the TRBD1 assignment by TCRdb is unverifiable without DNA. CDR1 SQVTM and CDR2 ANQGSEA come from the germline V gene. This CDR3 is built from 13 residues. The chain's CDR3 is CSVDGGMNTEAFF.

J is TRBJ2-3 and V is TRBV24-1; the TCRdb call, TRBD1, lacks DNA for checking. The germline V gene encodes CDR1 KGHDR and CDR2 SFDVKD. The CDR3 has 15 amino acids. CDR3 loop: CATSDLWGSVDTQYF.

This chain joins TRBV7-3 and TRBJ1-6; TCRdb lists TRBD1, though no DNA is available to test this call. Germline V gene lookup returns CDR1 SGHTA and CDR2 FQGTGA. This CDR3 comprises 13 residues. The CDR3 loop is CASSVQGASPLHF. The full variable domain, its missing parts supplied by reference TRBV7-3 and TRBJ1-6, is GAGVSQTPSNKVTEKGKYVELRCDPISGHTALYWYRQSLGQGPEFLIYFQGTGAADDSGLPNDRFFAVRPEGSVSTLKIQRTERGDSAVYLCASSVQGASPLHFGNGTRLTVT.

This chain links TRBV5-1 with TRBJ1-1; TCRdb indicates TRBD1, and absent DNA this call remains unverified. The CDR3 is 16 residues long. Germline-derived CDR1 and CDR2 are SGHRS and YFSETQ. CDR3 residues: CASSWGTVGLNTEAFF.

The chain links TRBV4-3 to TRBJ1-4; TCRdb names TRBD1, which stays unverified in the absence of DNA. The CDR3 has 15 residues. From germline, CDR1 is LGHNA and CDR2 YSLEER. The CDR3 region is CASSQGVGASEKLFF.

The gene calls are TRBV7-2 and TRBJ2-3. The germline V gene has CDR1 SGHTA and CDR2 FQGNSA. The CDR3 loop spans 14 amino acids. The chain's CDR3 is CASSLAGVADTQYF. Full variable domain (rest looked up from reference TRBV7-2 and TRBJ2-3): GAGVSQSPSNKVTEKGKDVELRCDPISGHTALYWYRQSLGQGLEFLIYFQGNSAPDKSGLPSDRFSAERTGGSVSTLTIQRTQQEDSAVYLCASSLAGVADTQYFGPGTRLTVL.